This T cell receptor beta chain was profiled in a study of cytomegalovirus exposure and HLA in healthy donors. Only in-frame clones appear in the TCRdb table, and some are missing; sequencing was by immunoSEQ multiplex PCR. The repertoire holds about 49,000 clones, with around 94% as singletons. The CDR3 has 15 amino acids. V dropped 4 bases and J dropped 6; count of bases not matched to a gene: 9. Per germline, CDR1 SQVTM and CDR2 ANQGSEA. The sequence derives from a man younger than 35 in good health and CMV-seronegative. The specimen sequenced was PBMCs. This rearrangement joins TRBV29-1 to TRBJ2-1; 10 nucleotides line up with TRBD2. The CDR3 protein is CSVGNLAGVPNEQFF. CDR3 in DNA: TGCAGCGTTGGTAACCTAGCGGGAGTACCCAATGAGCAGTTCTTC.